A single sample gave rise to the 27 T cell receptor beta chains below, sequenced in a study of identical twins. A single record per CDR3 protein comes from TCRdb applying MiXCR to the 5' RACE reads. This sample carries 750,000 to 950,000 distinct CDR3 sequences, approximately 13% of them seen once, and the ten largest clones take around 1.6%. The same specimen was also included in a second study, on yellow fever vaccine responses in identical twins.

Sequenced: PBMCs. Receptors were obtained from a woman aged 18-35 years in good health.

The chain uses TRBV5-5 and TRBJ1-1; D is undetermined. CDR3 length: 13 residues. Trimming took 6 bases from V and 5 from J, leaving 14 bases between them. Germline lookup yields CDR1 SGHKS and CDR2 YYEKEE (reference sequence). The CDR3 DNA reads TGTGCCAGCACCCGGAGGGCTGGAACTGAAGCTTTCTTT. Its protein product is CASTRRAGTEAFF.

This sequence joins TRBV12-3 or TRBV12-4 and TRBJ2-5, with D perhaps being TRBD1 or TRBD2 (5 bases each). This CDR3 comprises 17 residues. V lost 5 bases and J 2 bases, leaving 21 bases between the germline ends. For the CDR3, the DNA is TGTGCCAGCAGTCCACGCCAGGGTAGCGCAATACAAGAGACCCAGTACTTC. Protein sequence: CASSPRQGSAIQETQYF.

This clonotype was counted ten times or more. V gene TRBV11-2 combines with J gene TRBJ2-1, with D uncertain. V lost 4 bases, J lost 3 bases, and 10 bases lay in between. The CDR3 spans 14 residues. Germline V CDR1 and CDR2: SGHAT, FQNNGV. The CDR3 reads CASSSLRIYNEQFF. DNA for the CDR3: TGTGCCAGCAGCTCCCTCCGAATCTACAATGAGCAGTTCTTC.

The chain combines TRBV5-1 with TRBJ1-5; 9 bases fit TRBD1. The trim removed 0 bases at V and 5 bases at J, leaving 9 bases unmatched. This CDR3 contains 17 residues. The V gene's germline CDR1 is SGHRS and CDR2 YFSETQ. CDR3 nucleotides: TGCGCCAGCAGCTTGGCTCCGGGACAGGGCGGCGATCAGCCCCAGCATTTT. This translates into CASSLAPGQGGDQPQHF.

This clonotype has only a few counts. The CDR3 coding sequence is TGCAGTGCTAGAGAGGGGACAGCCATGAACACTGAAGCTTTCTTT. Translated, it gives CSAREGTAMNTEAFF. V is TRBV20-1 and J is TRBJ1-1; 7 bases match TRBD1. Trimming removed 0 bases from V and 0 bases from J; junction bases left unmatched: 4. The CDR3 consists of 15 residues. Germline V CDR1 and CDR2: DFQATT, SNEGSKA (reference sequence).

The chain is built from TRBV20-1 and TRBJ2-6; no firm D call. Germline assignment: CDR1 DFQATT and CDR2 SNEGSKA (reference sequence). The CDR3 has 16 residues. V lost 4 bases to trimming and J lost 0 bases, with 13 bases between them. The CDR3 coding sequence is TGCAGTGCTATCCAATCCCAGCTCTCTGGGGCCAACGTCCTGACTTTC. Protein sequence: CSAIQSQLSGANVLTF.

The gene calls are TRBV20-1 and TRBJ2-1, with D perhaps assigned TRBD1 or TRBD2 (5 bases each). There are 14 residues in the CDR3. Germline V lookup: CDR1 DFQATT, CDR2 SNEGSKA (reference sequence). V dropped 1 base and J dropped 9 bases, with 16 bases sitting between them. The CDR3 DNA reads as TGCAGTGCTAGAGTGGCTAGCAGGCAGGGTGAGCAGTTCTTC. Translated, it gives CSARVASRQGEQFF.

This clonotype has just a few counts. V gene TRBV7-8 combines with J gene TRBJ1-1; 8 nucleotides align to TRBD1. Germline CDR1 is SGHVS and CDR2 is FQNEAQ. The ends lost 1 base at V and 0 bases at J; junction bases unmatched: 10. The CDR3 consists of 18 residues. The DNA of the CDR3 is TGTGCCAGCAGCTTAGAAAGACAGGGGCCGATAATGAACACTGAAGCTTTCTTT. Amino acid sequence: CASSLERQGPIMNTEAFF.

This clonotype was picked up a small number of times. The chain links TRBV24-1 to TRBJ2-7; D is perhaps TRBD2 (6 bases). CDR1 is KGHDR and CDR2 is SFDVKD in the germline V gene. Between the trimmed V and J ends, which lost 2 bases and 1 base, there was a span of 11 bases. The CDR3 is made up of 15 amino acids. The CDR3 DNA reads as TGTGCCACCAGTGATTCAGGGCGGGGTTCCTACGAGCAGTACTTC. Translated: CATSDSGRGSYEQYF.

This clonotype has only a few counts. The chain is built from TRBV14 and TRBJ2-2, with D unclear. The CDR3 is 14 amino acids. Looked up from germline, CDR1 is SGHDN and CDR2 is FVKESK. The V and J ends lost 1 base and 4 bases respectively, with 7 bases between them. CDR3 nucleotide sequence: TGTGCCAGCAGCCAAGTTCAGACCACCGGGGAGCTGTTTTTT. Translation: CASSQVQTTGELFF.

This clonotype has at least ten counts. V and J are TRBV5-1 and TRBJ2-3; 9 bases are a match to TRBD1. CDR1 and CDR2 (germline): SGHRS, YFSETQ. Trimming removed 4 bases from V and 2 bases from J; junction bases left unmatched: 8. CDR3 length: 16 residues. This CDR3 reads CASSLDRGPPTDTQYF. The CDR3 DNA reads as TGCGCCAGCAGCCTGGACAGGGGTCCTCCCACAGATACGCAGTATTTT.

This clonotype turned up a few times. V is TRBV2 and J is TRBJ2-7, with a weak D call TRBD1 (5 bases). The CDR3 is 11 amino acids. The V end lost 5 bases, the J end lost 12 bases, and 14 bases lay between the germline ends. In germline, CDR1 is SNHLY, CDR2 FYNNEI. The CDR3 DNA sequence: TGTGCCAGCAGTTGGACAATACGGCTGTACGTC. It specifies CASSWTIRLYV.

The V call is TRBV20-1, the J call TRBJ2-3; D possibly corresponds to TRBD2 (6 bases). The CDR3 has 12 residues. V dropped 6 bases and J dropped 4 bases, with 11 bases sitting between them. The germline V gene encodes CDR1 DFQATT and CDR2 SNEGSKA (reference sequence). This CDR3 reads CSATGAADTQYF. The CDR3 nucleotides are TGCAGTGCCACGGGAGCGGCAGATACGCAGTATTTT.

This clonotype was counted between two and nine times. This chain connects TRBV27 to TRBJ2-5; a possible D gene is TRBD2 (5 bases). Germline V gives CDR1 MNHEY, CDR2 SMNVEV (reference sequence). This CDR3 region has 16 residues. V lost 3 bases and J lost 4, with 18 bases in between. The CDR3 here is CASSFSLASLGETQYF. DNA for the CDR3: TGTGCCAGCAGTTTTAGTCTAGCCTCCCTCGGAGAGACCCAGTACTTC.

V is TRBV7-3 and J is TRBJ2-1; D possibly corresponds to TRBD1 (6 bases). CDR3 length equals 19 residues. Trimming took 11 bases from V and 0 from J, leaving 29 bases between them. CDR1 and CDR2 (germline): SGHTA, FQGTGA. Here the CDR3 reads CAFSFPSTGSGSSYNEQFF. Written as DNA, the CDR3 is TGTGCCTTCAGTTTCCCCTCTACAGGGTCTGGGAGCTCCTACAATGAGCAGTTCTTC. Combining the CDR3 with reference TRBV7-3 and TRBJ2-1 gives the whole variable domain GAGVSQTPSNKVTEKGKYVELRCDPISGHTALYWYRQSLGQGPEFLIYFQGTGAADDSGLPNDRFFAVRPEGSVSTLKIQRTERGDSAVYLCAFSFPSTGSGSSYNEQFFGPGTRLTVL.

The chain uses TRBV5-6 and TRBJ1-1; a possible D gene is TRBD1 (6 bases). Deletions cut 1 base from V and 0 bases from J, with 10 bases between. The CDR3 is 15 residues long. Germline loops: CDR1 SGHDT, CDR2 YYEEEE. This chain's CDR3 is CASSLTGLMNTEAFF. As DNA, the CDR3 is TGTGCCAGCAGCTTGACAGGGCTCATGAACACTGAAGCTTTCTTT.

The chain carries TRBV5-6 and TRBJ2-7; D gene ambiguous. This CDR3 spans 13 amino acids. V was cut by 6 bases and J by 2 bases, with 12 bases left in between. Looked up from germline, CDR1 is SGHDT and CDR2 is YYEEEE. The CDR3 DNA is TGTGCCAGCACCCGGAGAGGAACCTACGAGCAGTACGTC. It yields the protein CASTRRGTYEQYV.

In this sample, this clonotype turned up many times. This chain links TRBV7-9 with TRBJ2-3; 8 bases are shared with TRBD2. Germline-derived CDR1 and CDR2 are SEHNR and FQNEAQ (reference sequence). CDR3 length equals 17 residues. V gave up 4 bases and J gave up 4 bases; unmatched junction bases: 13. For the CDR3, the DNA is TGTGCCAGCAGCTCACCCGCGGGACTAGAATCTGCAGATACGCAGTATTTT. Translating it yields CASSSPAGLESADTQYF.

This rearrangement joins TRBV6-5 to TRBJ2-1; weak D call: TRBD2 (6 bases). The CDR3 loop spans 18 amino acids. Germline V CDR1 and CDR2: MNHEY, SVGAGI. V was clipped by 0 bases and J by 0 bases, with 15 bases between them. CDR3 region: CASSYSGTSISSYNEQFF. The CDR3 DNA follows: TGTGCCAGCAGTTACTCCGGGACTTCGATAAGCTCCTACAATGAGCAGTTCTTC.

This rearrangement joins TRBV11-2 to TRBJ2-5; no definite D call. The CDR3 is 14 amino acids. Trimming left V 4 bases short and J 4 bases short, with 13 bases between. In germline, CDR1 is SGHAT, CDR2 FQNNGV. Here the CDR3 DNA reads TGTGCCAGCAGCTCCCCTCGATTCTTAGAGACCCAGTACTTC. It yields the protein CASSSPRFLETQYF.

This clonotype was observed a few times. The J gene is TRBJ1-2, the V gene TRBV3-1; D not certain. The CDR3 consists of 13 residues. Trimming cost V 5 bases and J 1 base, with 8 bases left between them. From germline, CDR1 is LGHDT and CDR2 YNNKEL (reference sequence). The CDR3 coding sequence is TGTGCCAGCAGCAGAGGGCATAACTATGGCTACACCTTC. The encoded protein is CASSRGHNYGYTF.

This clonotype was recorded many times. V gene TRBV19 combines with J gene TRBJ2-1; 8 nucleotides line up with TRBD2. This CDR3 comprises 15 residues. The V and J ends lost 4 bases and 4 bases, in that order; junction bases with no gene match: 6. Germline assignment: CDR1 LNHDA and CDR2 SQIVND (reference sequence). CDR3 nucleotides: TGTGCCAGTAGTACTCCGGGACTAGGGTACAATGAGCAGTTCTTC. Translated: CASSTPGLGYNEQFF.

The chain carries TRBV5-1 and TRBJ1-4, with D perhaps TRBD1 (6 bases). CDR3 size: 13 residues. Germline CDR1 is SGHRS and CDR2 is YFSETQ. Trimming stripped 0 bases from V and 10 bases from J, with 10 bases between. As DNA, the CDR3 is TGCGCCAGCAGCTTGGGAACAGGGACAAAACTGTTTTTT. It yields the protein CASSLGTGTKLFF.

The rearrangement links TRBV15 to TRBJ2-4, with D possibly called TRBD1 or TRBD2 (5 bases each). Germline-derived CDR1 and CDR2 are LNHNV and YYDKDF (reference sequence). With 0 bases removed from V and 0 bases from J, the gap between germline ends came to 15 bases. The CDR3 has 18 amino acids. DNA of the CDR3: TGTGCCACCAGCAGAGATTGGGGCGGGCCTACAGCCAAAAACATTCAGTACTTC. As protein: CATSRDWGGPTAKNIQYF.

The gene calls are TRBV13 and TRBJ2-1, with D possibly matching TRBD1 (5 bases). Trimming left V 3 bases short and J 9 bases short, with 12 bases between. The CDR3 contains 13 residues. CDR1 is PRHDT and CDR2 is FYEKMQ in the germline V gene (reference sequence). The CDR3 spells CASSLGRAVEQFF. DNA of the CDR3: TGTGCCAGCAGCTTGGGCAGGGCGGTTGAGCAGTTCTTC.

This clonotype was seen at least ten times. The chain uses TRBV12-3 or TRBV12-4 and TRBJ1-2, with a tentative D call TRBD1 (5 bases). The CDR3 is 15 amino acids. V lost 6 bases, J lost 7 bases, and 21 bases lay in between. The chain's CDR3 is CASSRSGTVLGGYTF. The CDR3 coding sequence is TGTGCCAGCAGCCGATCCGGGACGGTCTTAGGTGGCTACACCTTC.

V gene TRBV18 combines with J gene TRBJ2-7; TRBD1 aligns across 7 bases. From germline, CDR1 is KGHSH and CDR2 LQKENI. V gave up 4 bases and J gave up 3 bases; unmatched junction bases: 6. The CDR3 spans 14 residues. This CDR3 is CASSQPGQIYEQYF. CDR3 bases: TGTGCCAGCTCACAACCGGGACAGATCTACGAGCAGTACTTC.